The 3 T cell receptor beta chains below all came from one sample that was sequenced in a study of T-cell reconstitution after alpha-beta-depleted transplantation in children. Unique molecular identifiers were incorporated when the TCRbeta library was constructed. MiXCR, applied by TCRdb to the PCR reads, yields one record per CDR3 protein. The sample records approximately 510,000 distinct CDR3 sequences, around 19% being singletons. The sample consisted of PBMCs from the stem cell graft donor, taken from the stem cell graft. These receptors were collected from a human donor who donated a stem cell graft to a child with acute lymphoblastic leukemia.

The chain recombines TRBV7-6 with TRBJ2-2; TRBD2 aligns across 11 bases. This CDR3 contains 16 residues. Germline V lookup: CDR1 SGHVS, CDR2 FNYEAQ. Losses at the gene ends were 5 bases for V and 5 bases for J; bases not matched to a gene: 7. The CDR3 loop reads CASSPAIAGGTGELFF. CDR3 in DNA: TGTGCCAGCAGCCCCGCAATAGCGGGAGGGACCGGGGAGCTGTTTTTT. The full variable domain, its missing parts supplied by reference TRBV7-6 and TRBJ2-2, is GAGVSQSPRYKVTKRGQDVALRCDPISGHVSLYWYRQALGQGPEFLTYFNYEAQQDKSGLPNDRFSAERPEGSISTLTIQRTEQRDSAMYRCASSPAIAGGTGELFFGEGSRLTVL.

There are a few counts of this clonotype. V is TRBV29-1 and J is TRBJ2-7; D call uncertain. Between the trimmed V and J ends, which lost 0 bases and 6 bases, there was a span of 9 bases. The CDR3 length is 12 residues. Germline V gene data show CDR1 as SQVTM and CDR2 as ANQGSEA. CDR3 bases: TGCAGCGTTGAAGATCTTTTCGGCGAGCAGTACTTC. Its protein is CSVEDLFGEQYF.

On this clonotype: One junction end disagrees with the germline gene, perhaps due to a read error. The V gene is TRBV12-3 or TRBV12-4, the J gene TRBJ2-4; D might be TRBD2 (5 bases). The CDR3 extends over 13 amino acids. The CDR3 here is CASSLAGKNSQYF. CDR3 DNA: TGTGCCAGCAGTTTAGCCGGGAAAAACAGTCAGTACTTC.